This T cell receptor (beta chain) is drawn from a study of cytomegalovirus exposure and HLA in healthy donors. The repertoire was sequenced with immunoSEQ multiplex PCR; TCRdb's copy has only in-frame clones and lacks some. The sample includes around 250,000 clones, 90% of them seen just once. The CDR3 covers 15 residues. Germline V gives CDR1 SGHVS, CDR2 FQNEAQ. V lost 5 bases, J lost 0 bases, and 14 bases lay in between. A note on this clone: No antigen is known for it.

The donors belonged to the roughly 130-subject validation cohort, separate from the approximately 670-subject first cohort. Whole-study findings and limits: For most TCR sequences rarity was the rule, although some public TCRs occurred in many donors. A later analysis found first-cohort TCR clusters tended to co-occur in the 120 validation repertoires.

The specimen sequenced was PBMCs. The TCR comes from a woman in her 30s in good health and CMV-seronegative. This rearrangement joins TRBV7-8 to TRBJ2-7; D may be TRBD2 (6 bases). The CDR3 protein is CASSPPGLRSYEQYF. The CDR3 nucleotides are TGTGCCAGCAGCCCACCGGGACTTCGCTCCTACGAGCAGTACTTC.